The present T cell receptor beta chain was sequenced within a study of blood T cell repertoires in COVID-19. Deletions cut 5 bases from V and 8 bases from J, with 24 bases between. Germline values: CDR1 MDHEN, CDR2 SYDVKM. The CDR3 consists of 16 residues. The repertoire was sequenced with immunoSEQ multiplex PCR; TCRdb's copy has only in-frame clones and lacks some. The sample consists of about 58,000 clones, roughly 89% of them appearing once. The sample was peripheral blood. The chain links TRBV28 to TRBJ1-2, with D perhaps matching TRBD1 (5 bases). The receptor comes from a man aged 55 to 70 with active COVID-19. CDR3 sequence (DNA): TGTGCCAGCAGTCCTTTGCTGGGGGGAGTTCCTAGGGGCTACACCTTC. Translated, it gives CASSPLLGGVPRGYTF.